The 12 T cell receptor beta chains presented below share a single source sample, sequenced in a study of shared clonotypes between healthy human individuals. Method: immunoSEQ multiplex PCR; TCRdb's copy keeps in-frame clones and lacks some. In the table there are approximately 1.1 million clones, 75% to 80% of which are singletons. The sequenced sample consisted of memory CD4+ T cells from PBMCs. Subset here: CD45RA-negative fraction. These receptors all stem from a man aged 18 to 35 in good health. Some clones in this sample may be carry-over from other donors' samples.

There are a few counts of this clone. The J gene is TRBJ2-2, the V gene TRBV7-7; unclear D gene. The germline V gene encodes CDR1 SSHAT and CDR2 FNYEAQ (reference sequence). The length of the CDR3 is 13 residues. Between the trimmed V and J ends, which lost 10 bases and 8 bases, there was a span of 17 bases. This chain's CDR3 is CATSEAEYGELFF. In DNA form, the CDR3 reads TGTGCCACCTCCGAGGCAGAGTATGGGGAGCTGTTTTTT.

This clone was counted once. The rearrangement uses TRBV28 and TRBJ1-1; D gene unclear. CDR1 is MDHEN, CDR2 SYDVKM, per germline. V gave up 6 bases and J gave up 0 bases, with 14 bases separating them. CDR3 length equals 15 residues. The DNA for the CDR3 is TGTGCCAGCAGCGGCCCTAGGAACATGAACACTGAAGCTTTCTTT. The encoded protein is CASSGPRNMNTEAFF.

The CDR3 bases are TGTGCCAGTAGATGGGGTACCTATGGCTACACCTTC. This gives the protein CASRWGTYGYTF. This chain links TRBV19 with TRBJ1-2; the D is unclear. The germline V gene has CDR1 LNHDA and CDR2 SQIVND (reference sequence). The V end was cut by 6 bases, the J end by 4 bases, with 9 bases between. The CDR3 contains 12 residues.

This sequence joins TRBV11-3 and TRBJ2-3; D is perhaps TRBD2 (6 bases). This CDR3 has 14 amino acids. Looked up from germline, CDR1 is SGHNT and CDR2 is YENEEA. Trimming stripped 4 bases from V and 6 bases from J, with 14 bases between. The CDR3 nucleotides read TGTGCCAGCAGCTCCCGGGACTCGGGGGATACGCAGTATTTT. Its protein product is CASSSRDSGDTQYF.

The chain carries TRBV10-3 and TRBJ2-3; weak D call: TRBD2 (6 bases). The CDR3 has 13 amino acids. Germline-derived CDR1 and CDR2 are ENHRY and SYGVKD. Trimming took 5 bases from V and 2 from J, leaving 8 bases between them. CDR3 amino acids: CAISRTNTDTQYF. The CDR3 bases are TGTGCCATCAGTAGGACTAACACAGATACGCAGTATTTT.

This rearrangement joins TRBV10-3 to TRBJ2-2; 12 nucleotides align to TRBD2. The CDR3 extends over 16 amino acids. The germline V gene has CDR1 ENHRY and CDR2 SYGVKD. The trim removed 6 bases at V and 7 bases at J, leaving 9 bases unmatched. The DNA of the CDR3 is TGTGCCATCAGCGGATCTAGCGGGAGGGTAATCGGGGAGCTGTTTTTT. It translates to CAISGSSGRVIGELFF.

This chain connects TRBV11-2 to TRBJ2-7; D gene unclear. CDR3 size: 17 residues. The germline V gene encodes CDR1 SGHAT and CDR2 FQNNGV. With 1 base removed from V and 0 bases from J, the gap between germline ends came to 16 bases. This chain's CDR3 is CASSLGPSGTSSYEQYF. The CDR3 DNA reads as TGTGCCAGCAGCTTAGGGCCTAGTGGCACCAGCTCCTACGAGCAGTACTTC.

This clone was seen a few times. The chain has TRBV11-2 and TRBJ1-1; D ambiguous. CDR1 is SGHAT, CDR2 FQNNGV, per germline. V was pared by 4 bases and J by 2 bases, with 8 bases between. The CDR3 is 13 amino acids. Here the CDR3 reads CASSSDFNTEAFF. The CDR3 nucleotides are TGTGCCAGCAGCTCGGACTTCAACACTGAAGCTTTCTTT.

The genes are TRBV5-1 and TRBJ2-5; 7 bases are shared with TRBD2. Trimming took 4 bases from V and 4 from J; bases not matched to a gene: 10. Germline V gene sequence: CDR1 SGHRS, CDR2 YFSETQ. This CDR3 is built from 15 residues. Here the CDR3 reads CASSPYLGGGETQYF. CDR3 coding DNA: TGCGCCAGCAGCCCGTACCTGGGGGGGGGAGAGACCCAGTACTTC. Using reference TRBV5-1 and TRBJ2-5 for the parts outside the CDR3, the full variable domain is KAGVTQTPRYLIKTRGQQVTLSCSPISGHRSVSWYQQTPGQGLQFLFEYFSETQRNKGNFPGRFSGRQFSNSRSEMNVSTLELGDSALYLCASSPYLGGGETQYFGPGTRLLVL.

This clone was counted a single time. The chain employs TRBV19 and TRBJ2-3; 9 bases are a match to TRBD2. Germline V lookup: CDR1 LNHDA, CDR2 SQIVND (reference sequence). The CDR3 spans 15 residues. Losses at the gene ends were 7 bases for V and 0 bases for J; bases not matched to a gene: 5. This chain's CDR3 is CASTVGLASTDTQYF. DNA for the CDR3: TGTGCCAGTACCGTAGGACTAGCGAGCACAGATACGCAGTATTTT.

The chain employs TRBV28 and TRBJ2-1, with D possibly being TRBD2 (6 bases). CDR1 MDHEN and CDR2 SYDVKM come from the germline V gene. The CDR3 consists of 15 residues. Trimming took 3 bases from V and 5 from J, leaving 14 bases between them. The CDR3 reads CASSFLASANNEQFF. The CDR3, as DNA: TGTGCCAGCAGTTTCTTGGCTAGCGCCAACAATGAGCAGTTCTTC.

CDR3 loop: CASSPMRGANTGELFF. In DNA form, the CDR3 reads TGTGCCAGCAGCCCAATGAGGGGGGCCAACACCGGGGAGCTGTTTTTT. The chain has TRBV14 and TRBJ2-2, with D tentatively TRBD1 or TRBD2 (6 bases each). Germline V gene sequence: CDR1 SGHDN, CDR2 FVKESK. The CDR3 contains 16 residues. V lost 4 bases and J 2 bases, leaving 14 bases between the germline ends.